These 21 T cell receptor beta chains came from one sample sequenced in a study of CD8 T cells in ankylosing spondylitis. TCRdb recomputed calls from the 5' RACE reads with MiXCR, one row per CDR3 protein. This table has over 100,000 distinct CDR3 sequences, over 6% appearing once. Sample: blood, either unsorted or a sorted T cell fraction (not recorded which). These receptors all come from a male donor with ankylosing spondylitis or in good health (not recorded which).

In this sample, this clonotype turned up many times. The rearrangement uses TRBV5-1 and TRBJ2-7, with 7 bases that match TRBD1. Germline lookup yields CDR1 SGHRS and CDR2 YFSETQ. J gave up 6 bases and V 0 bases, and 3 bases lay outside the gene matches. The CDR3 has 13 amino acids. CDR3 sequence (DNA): TGCGCCAGCAGCTTGGATACAGGGGTCGAGCAGTACTTC. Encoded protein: CASSLDTGVEQYF.

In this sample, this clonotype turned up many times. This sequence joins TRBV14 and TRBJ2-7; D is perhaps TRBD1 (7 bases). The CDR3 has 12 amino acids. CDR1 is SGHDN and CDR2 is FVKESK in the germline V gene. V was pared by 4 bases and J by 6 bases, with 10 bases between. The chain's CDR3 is CASSRQGGEQYF. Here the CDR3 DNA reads TGTGCCAGCAGCCGACAGGGAGGCGAGCAGTACTTC.

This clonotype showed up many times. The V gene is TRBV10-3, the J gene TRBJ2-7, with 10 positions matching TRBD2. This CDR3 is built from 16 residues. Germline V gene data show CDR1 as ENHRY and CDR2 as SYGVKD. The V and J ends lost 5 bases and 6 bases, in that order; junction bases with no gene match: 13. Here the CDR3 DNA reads TGTGCCATCAGTTCAACTAGCGGGGCCGTCCAAGGCGAGCAGTACTTC. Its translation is CAISSTSGAVQGEQYF.

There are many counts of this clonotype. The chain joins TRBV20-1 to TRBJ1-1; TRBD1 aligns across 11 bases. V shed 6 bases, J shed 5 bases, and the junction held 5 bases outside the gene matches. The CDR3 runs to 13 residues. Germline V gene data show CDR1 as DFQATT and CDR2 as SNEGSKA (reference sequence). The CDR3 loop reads CSAPGTGGTEAFF. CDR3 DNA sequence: TGCAGTGCCCCCGGGACAGGGGGGACTGAAGCTTTCTTT.

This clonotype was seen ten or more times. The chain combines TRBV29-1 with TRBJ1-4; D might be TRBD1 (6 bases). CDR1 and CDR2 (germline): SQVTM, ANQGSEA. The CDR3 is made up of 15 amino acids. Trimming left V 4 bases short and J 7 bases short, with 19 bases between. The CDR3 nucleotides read TGCAGCGTTGGAGGTGAAGGGGGGGAATTTGAAAAACTGTTTTTT. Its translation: CSVGGEGGEFEKLFF.

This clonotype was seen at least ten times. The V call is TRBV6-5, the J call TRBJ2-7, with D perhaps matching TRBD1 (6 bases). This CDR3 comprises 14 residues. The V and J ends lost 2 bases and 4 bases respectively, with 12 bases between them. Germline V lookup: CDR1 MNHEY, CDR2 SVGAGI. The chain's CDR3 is CASSYVRDTYEQYF. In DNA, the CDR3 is TGTGCCAGCAGTTACGTTAGGGACACTTACGAGCAGTACTTC.

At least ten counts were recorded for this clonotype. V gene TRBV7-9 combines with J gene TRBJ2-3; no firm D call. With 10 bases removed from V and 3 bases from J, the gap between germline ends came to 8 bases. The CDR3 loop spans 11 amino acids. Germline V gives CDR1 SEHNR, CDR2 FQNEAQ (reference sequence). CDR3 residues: CATLGTDTQYF. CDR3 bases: TGTGCCACCCTAGGGACAGATACGCAGTATTTT.

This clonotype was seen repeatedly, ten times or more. The CDR3 loop is CASTTQPGQRLGGYTF. The CDR3, as DNA: TGCGCCAGCACCACCCAGCCGGGACAAAGGTTGGGTGGCTACACCTTC. The chain employs TRBV5-1 and TRBJ1-2, with D possibly matching TRBD1 (6 bases). CDR3 length: 16 residues. The germline V gene has CDR1 SGHRS and CDR2 YFSETQ. V was clipped by 6 bases and J by 7 bases, with 25 bases between them.

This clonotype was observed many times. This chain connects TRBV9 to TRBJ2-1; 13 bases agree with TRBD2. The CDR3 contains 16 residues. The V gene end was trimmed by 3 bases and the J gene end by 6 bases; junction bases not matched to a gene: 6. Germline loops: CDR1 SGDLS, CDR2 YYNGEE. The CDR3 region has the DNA TGTGCCAGCAGCGCACCCACTAGCGGGGGGGCCAATGAGCAGTTCTTC. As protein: CASSAPTSGGANEQFF.

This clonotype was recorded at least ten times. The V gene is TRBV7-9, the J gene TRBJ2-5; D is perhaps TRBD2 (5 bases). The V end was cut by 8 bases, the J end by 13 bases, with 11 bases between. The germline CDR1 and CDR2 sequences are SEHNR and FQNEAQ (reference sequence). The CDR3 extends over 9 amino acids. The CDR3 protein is CASGLLGYF. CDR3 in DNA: TGTGCCAGCGGATTACTAGGGTACTTC.

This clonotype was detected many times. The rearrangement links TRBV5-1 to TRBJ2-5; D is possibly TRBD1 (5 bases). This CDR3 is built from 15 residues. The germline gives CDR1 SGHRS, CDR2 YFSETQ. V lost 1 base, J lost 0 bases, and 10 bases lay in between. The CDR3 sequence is CASSLLTGDQETQYF. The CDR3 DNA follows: TGCGCCAGCAGCTTGCTTACAGGCGACCAAGAGACCCAGTACTTC. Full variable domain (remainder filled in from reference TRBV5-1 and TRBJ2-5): KAGVTQTPRYLIKTRGQQVTLSCSPISGHRSVSWYQQTPGQGLQFLFEYFSETQRNKGNFPGRFSGRQFSNSRSEMNVSTLELGDSALYLCASSLLTGDQETQYFGPGTRLLVL.

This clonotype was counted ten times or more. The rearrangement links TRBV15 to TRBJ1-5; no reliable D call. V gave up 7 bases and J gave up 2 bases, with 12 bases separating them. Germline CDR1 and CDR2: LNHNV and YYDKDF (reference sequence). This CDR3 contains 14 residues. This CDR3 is CATKDPSGNQPQHF. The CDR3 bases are TGTGCCACCAAGGACCCGTCCGGCAATCAGCCCCAGCATTTT.

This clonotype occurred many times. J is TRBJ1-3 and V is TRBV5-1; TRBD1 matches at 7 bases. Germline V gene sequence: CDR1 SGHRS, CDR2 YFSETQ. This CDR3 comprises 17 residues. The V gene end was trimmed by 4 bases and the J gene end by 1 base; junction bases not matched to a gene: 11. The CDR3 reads CASSPYALTGSGNTIYF. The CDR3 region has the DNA TGCGCCAGCAGCCCGTACGCCCTGACAGGGTCTGGAAACACCATATATTTT.

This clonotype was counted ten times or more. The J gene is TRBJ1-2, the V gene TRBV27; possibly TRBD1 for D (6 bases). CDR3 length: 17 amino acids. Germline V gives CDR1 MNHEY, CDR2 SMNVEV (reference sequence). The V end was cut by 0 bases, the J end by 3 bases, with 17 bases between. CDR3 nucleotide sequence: TGTGCCAGCAGTTTATCGTCGGACAGATCCCTCTACTATGGCTACACCTTC. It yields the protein CASSLSSDRSLYYGYTF.

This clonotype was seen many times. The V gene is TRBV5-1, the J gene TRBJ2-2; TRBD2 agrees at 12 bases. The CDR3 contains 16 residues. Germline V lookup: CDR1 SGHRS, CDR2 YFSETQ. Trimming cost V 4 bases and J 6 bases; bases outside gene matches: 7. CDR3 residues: CASSEASGRAPGELFF. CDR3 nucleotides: TGCGCCAGCAGCGAGGCTAGCGGGAGGGCCCCCGGGGAGCTGTTTTTT.

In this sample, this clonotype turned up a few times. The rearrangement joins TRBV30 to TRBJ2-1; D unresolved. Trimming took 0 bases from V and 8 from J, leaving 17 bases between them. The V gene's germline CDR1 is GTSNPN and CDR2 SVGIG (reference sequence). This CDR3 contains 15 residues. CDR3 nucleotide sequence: TGTGCCTGGAGTGTCATAAGCCCCATGTACGATGAGCAGTTCTTC. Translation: CAWSVISPMYDEQFF.

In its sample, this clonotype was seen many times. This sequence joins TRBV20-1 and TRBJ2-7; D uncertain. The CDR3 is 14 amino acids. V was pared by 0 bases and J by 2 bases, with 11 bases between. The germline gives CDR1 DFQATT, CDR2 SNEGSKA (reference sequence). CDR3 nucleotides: TGCAGTGCTAGAGATGCCGGCGGTGCCTACGAGCAGTACTTC. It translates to CSARDAGGAYEQYF.

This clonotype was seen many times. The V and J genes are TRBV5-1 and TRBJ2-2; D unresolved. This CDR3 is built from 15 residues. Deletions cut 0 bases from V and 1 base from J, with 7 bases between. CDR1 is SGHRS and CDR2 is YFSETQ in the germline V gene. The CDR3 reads CASSLAAGNTGELFF. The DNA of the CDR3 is TGCGCCAGCAGCTTGGCCGCAGGGAACACCGGGGAGCTGTTTTTT.

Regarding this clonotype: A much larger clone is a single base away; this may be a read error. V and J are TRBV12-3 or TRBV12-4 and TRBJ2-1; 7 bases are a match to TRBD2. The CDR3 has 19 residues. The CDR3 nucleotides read TGTGCCATCAGTTTGCTGGGCCGGGTAGGGCTAGCGGAATTCAATGAGCAGTTCTTC. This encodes CAISLLGRVGLAEFNEQFF.

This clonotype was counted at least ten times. The CDR3 DNA follows: TGTGCCAGCAGCGTTGGGGCATCTGGGGCCAACGTCCTGACTTTC. This translates into CASSVGASGANVLTF. J is TRBJ2-6 and V is TRBV9; possibly TRBD1 for D (5 bases). Germline CDR1 SGDLS, CDR2 YYNGEE. V lost 2 bases to trimming and J lost 1 base, with 7 bases between them. The CDR3 is made up of 15 amino acids.

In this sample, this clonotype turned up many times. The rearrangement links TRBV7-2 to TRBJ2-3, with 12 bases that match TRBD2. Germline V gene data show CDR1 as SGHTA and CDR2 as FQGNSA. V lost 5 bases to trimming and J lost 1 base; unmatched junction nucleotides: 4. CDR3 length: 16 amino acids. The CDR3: CASSPGLAGRTDTQYF. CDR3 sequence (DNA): TGTGCCAGCAGCCCCGGACTAGCGGGGCGCACAGATACGCAGTATTTT.